This T cell receptor (beta chain) was sequenced in a study of T cells in Graves' hyperthyroidism and ophthalmopathy. Broader study findings: Model-based prediction identified ophthalmopathy a median 6.5 months prior to its onset. Most thyroid clonotypes expanded above 0.001 were also detected in blood.

With duration under 3 months, ophthalmopathy was active: Clinical Activity Score at least 3, NOSPECS at least 4. V lost 3 bases, J lost 4 bases, and 9 bases lay in between. The length of the CDR3 is 13 residues. Germline V gives CDR1 MGHRA, CDR2 YSYEKL. This clonotype was detected ten times or more. Antigen unknown. It was RNA transcripts that yielded the amplified TCR beta CDR3 regions. TCR CDR3 underwent first-round RT-PCR with the HTBI primer set. TCRdb used MiXCR to reprocess the multiplex PCR reads, holding one entry per CDR3 protein. The repertoire includes hundreds of thousands of distinct CDR3 sequences, under 15% of them detected once, and roughly 13% sits in the top ten.

This sequence joins TRBV4-1 and TRBJ2-5; no firm D call. The source of this sequence is a man between 18 and 29 years old with Graves' ophthalmopathy. Sample: blood. CDR3 in DNA: TGCGCCAGCAGCCAGGTCCCCTTAGAGACCCAGTACTTC. Its protein is CASSQVPLETQYF.